This T cell receptor beta chain was captured in a study of T cell changes during pregnancy in multiple sclerosis. The data were produced by immunoSEQ multiplex PCR, yet TCRdb's version contains in-frame clones alone and is incomplete. This table holds 40,000 to 60,000 clones, roughly 94% found once. CDR3 size: 13 residues. With V trimmed by 6 bases and J by 7 bases, 2 bases remained unmatched. CDR1 is SQVTM and CDR2 is ANQGSEA in the germline V gene. Sequencing used CD4+ T cells from peripheral blood mononuclear cells, obtained in the third trimester of pregnancy. The rearrangement uses TRBV29-1 and TRBJ1-6, with TRBD1 identical over 11 bases. The sequence derives from a female donor with multiple sclerosis, enrolled in a pregnancy study. The CDR3 is CSVRDRGNSPLHF. The CDR3 DNA sequence: TGCAGCGTGCGGGACAGGGGGAATTCACCCCTCCACTTT.